This TCR beta chain was sequenced in a study of blood T cell repertoires in COVID-19. For the study at large: COVID-19 samples collected from the United States, Italy and Spain covered acute and convalescent phases.

V was cut by 0 bases and J by 0 bases, with 9 bases left in between. CDR1 is SGHRS and CDR2 is YFSETQ in the germline V gene. The CDR3 is 15 amino acids. Original handling: Reference gene primers were amplified, and this amplification served to estimate nucleated cell counts. TCRdb's table, derived via immunoSEQ multiplex PCR, lists solely in-frame clones and lacks some. The V and J calls and clone size are taken from that table; D and trimming were inferred from the DNA. The sample gives tens of thousands of clones, 70% to 90% of which show up once; around 1.2% is in the top ten. Specimen: peripheral blood. This receptor was identified in a man aged 40-49 years with acute or convalescent COVID-19. The V gene is TRBV5-1, the J gene TRBJ1-1, with no clear D. CDR3 bases: TGCGCCAGCAGCTTGGGAGGCCGGATGAACACTGAAGCTTTCTTT. It is translated as CASSLGGRMNTEAFF.